This T cell receptor (beta chain) emerged from a study of T-cell reconstitution after alpha-beta-depleted transplantation in children. With 4 bases removed from V and 2 bases from J, the gap between germline ends came to 27 bases. The CDR3 covers 19 residues. Germline V lookup: CDR1 LGHDT, CDR2 YNNKEL (reference sequence). This clonotype showed up many times. Its antigen is undetermined. Library preparation (for TCRbeta) was performed with unique molecular identifiers. Each CDR3 protein is one row after TCRdb ran MiXCR on the PCR reads. The repertoire consists of about 300,000 distinct CDR3 sequences, with around 10% occurring once and the leading ten covering around 7.5%. General study findings and limits: Reports say that about two months after transplant, the alpha-beta T cells came out of several hundred graft clones that had expanded.

The source is a boy less than two years old with acute myeloid leukemia, due to receive a stem cell transplant. This specimen consisted of PBMCs, obtained before TCRalphabeta/CD19-depleted stem cell transplant. The chain has TRBV3-1 and TRBJ2-7, with D perhaps TRBD2 (6 bases). CDR3 region: CASSPWTNRLRLSPYEQYF. The CDR3 bases are TGTGCCAGCAGCCCTTGGACTAACCGGCTAAGGCTTTCCCCCTACGAGCAGTACTTC.